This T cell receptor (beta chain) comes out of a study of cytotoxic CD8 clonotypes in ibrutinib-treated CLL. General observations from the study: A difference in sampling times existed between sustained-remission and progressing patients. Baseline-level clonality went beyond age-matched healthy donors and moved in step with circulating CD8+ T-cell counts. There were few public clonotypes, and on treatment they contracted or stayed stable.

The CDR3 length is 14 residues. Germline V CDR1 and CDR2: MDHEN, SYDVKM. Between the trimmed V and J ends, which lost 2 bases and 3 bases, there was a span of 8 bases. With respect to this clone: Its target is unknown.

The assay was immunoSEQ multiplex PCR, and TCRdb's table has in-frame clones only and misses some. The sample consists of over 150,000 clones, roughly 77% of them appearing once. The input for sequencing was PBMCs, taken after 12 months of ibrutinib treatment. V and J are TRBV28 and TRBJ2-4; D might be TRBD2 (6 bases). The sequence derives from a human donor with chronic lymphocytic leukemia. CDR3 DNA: TGTGCCAGCAGTTTAGGGGGAGGCAAAAACATTCAGTACTTC. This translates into CASSLGGGKNIQYF.